This entry concerns a single T cell receptor (beta chain). Allocation to cohorts depended on clinical history reported by the participants. This CDR3 contains 14 residues. Trimming removed 1 base at V and 5 bases at J, with 9 bases between. Germline CDR1 is SGHTA and CDR2 is FQGNSA. The data were obtained in a study of blood T cell repertoires in COVID-19. Study-level information: Sites across the United States, Italy and Spain contributed samples from acute and convalescent COVID-19. PBMCs, B-cell-depleted T cells, or T cells were the source of the cDNA or gDNA that made up the material.

Sequencing was performed with immunoSEQ multiplex PCR; in TCRdb, only in-frame clones are kept and a portion is missing. The data show hundreds of thousands of clones, 75% to 90% seen once. This sequence was found in a woman in her 30s who had recovered from COVID-19. This chain uses TRBV7-2 with TRBJ2-1, with D hard to call. Sequenced sample: PBMCs or T cells enriched from blood (not recorded which). The CDR3 bases are TGTGCCAGCAGCTTAGGATCGGTAAACAATGAGCAGTTCTTC. It yields the protein CASSLGSVNNEQFF.